This TCR beta chain was profiled in a study of cytomegalovirus exposure and HLA in healthy donors. Points on this clone: Its target is unknown.

The PCR employed 60 Vbeta primers together with 13 Jbeta primers. Sequencing was performed with immunoSEQ multiplex PCR; in TCRdb, only in-frame clones are kept and a portion is missing. The sample holds under 250,000 clones, roughly 80% seen once. In germline, CDR1 is SQVTM, CDR2 ANQGSEA. V was clipped by 4 bases and J by 8 bases; unmatched bases: 20. The CDR3 is 20 residues long. Study-level points and caveats: The likely explanation for a cluster of highly shared sequence variants was sequencing artifact.

J is TRBJ2-1 and V is TRBV29-1; TRBD2 agrees at 16 bases. The sequence was collected from a male donor in good health and CMV-seronegative. Sequencing was done on a sample of PBMCs. CDR3 sequence: CSVAPTTARGLAGGLYEQFF. The CDR3 DNA sequence: TGCAGCGTTGCCCCAACGACAGCCCGGGGACTAGCGGGAGGGTTGTATGAGCAGTTCTTC.